This T cell receptor (beta chain) derives from a study of cytomegalovirus exposure and HLA in healthy donors. Germline V gene lookup returns CDR1 MGHRA and CDR2 YSYEKL. Trimming left V 6 bases short and J 3 bases short, with 14 bases between. This CDR3 comprises 14 residues. The study ran its PCR with 60 Vbeta and 13 Jbeta primers. The repertoire was sequenced with immunoSEQ multiplex PCR; TCRdb's copy has only in-frame clones and lacks some. The data hold approximately 220,000 clones, with 75% observed a single time. The count of this clone is one. V usage is TRBV4-1 and J usage is TRBJ1-1; no definite D call. The source is a woman aged 25-40 years in good health and CMV-seronegative. Sequences were obtained from PBMCs. The DNA for the CDR3 is TGCGCCAGCAGTTACGGCGGGGTTTACACTGAAGCTTTCTTT. Amino acid sequence: CASSYGGVYTEAFF.